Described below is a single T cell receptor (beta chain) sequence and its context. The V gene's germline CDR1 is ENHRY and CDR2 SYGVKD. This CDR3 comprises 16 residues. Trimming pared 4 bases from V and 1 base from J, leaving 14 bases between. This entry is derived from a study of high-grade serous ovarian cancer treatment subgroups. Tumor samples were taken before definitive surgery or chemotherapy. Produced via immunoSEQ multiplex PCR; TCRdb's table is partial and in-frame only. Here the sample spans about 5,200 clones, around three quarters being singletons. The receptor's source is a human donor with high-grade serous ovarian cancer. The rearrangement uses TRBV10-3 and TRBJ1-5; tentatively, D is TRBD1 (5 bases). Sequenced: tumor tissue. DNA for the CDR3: TGTGCCATCAGTGGCGGGGGAAGAACCAGCAATCAGCCCCAGCATTTT. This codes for CAISGGGRTSNQPQHF.